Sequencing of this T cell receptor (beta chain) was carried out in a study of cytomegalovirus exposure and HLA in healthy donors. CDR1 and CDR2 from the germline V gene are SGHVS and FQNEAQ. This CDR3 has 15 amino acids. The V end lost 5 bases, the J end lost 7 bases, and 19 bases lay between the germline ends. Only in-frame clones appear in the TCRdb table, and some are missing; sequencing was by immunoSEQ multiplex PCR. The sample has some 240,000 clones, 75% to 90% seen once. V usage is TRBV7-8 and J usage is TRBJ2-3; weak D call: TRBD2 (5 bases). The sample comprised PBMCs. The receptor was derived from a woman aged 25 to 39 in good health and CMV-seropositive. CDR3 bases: TGTGCCAGCAGCCCTACAGAGGGCTTGAGCAATACGCAGTATTTT. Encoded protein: CASSPTEGLSNTQYF.